This T cell receptor (beta chain) was identified in a study of STAT3 mutations in large granular lymphocyte leukemia. The CDR3 sequence is 12 residues long. Germline CDR1 is MGHDK and CDR2 is SYGVNS. Trimming left V 3 bases short and J 9 bases short, with 9 bases between. Profiling relied on immunoSEQ multiplex PCR, and the TCRdb table lists in-frame clones only, not all of them. The table shows more than 7,000 clones, with about 89% occurring only once. With respect to this clone: What it binds is not known.

Findings of the study overall: All newly emerging clones after therapy were STAT3 wild type. Suggested: STAT3 mutation was not the ancestral event for these clonal expansions. Every T-cell large granular lymphocyte leukemia patient had at least one immunodominant TCR beta clonotype. No sample exists from the first appearance of each clone. Variable sampling intervals and differing treatment regimens complicated linking therapy response to TCR clonal burden changes.

The TCR sequence derives from a man older than 75 with T-cell large granular lymphocyte leukemia. Some clones in this sample may be carry-over from other donors' samples. The sequencing input was peripheral blood mononuclear cells. The chain employs TRBV25-1 and TRBJ2-1; D is perhaps TRBD1 (5 bases). CDR3 residues: CASSDQGFEQFF. DNA of the CDR3: TGTGCCAGCAGTGATCAGGGATTTGAGCAGTTCTTC. Variable domain in full (rest from reference TRBV25-1 and TRBJ2-1): EADIYQTPRYLVIGTGKKITLECSQTMGHDKMYWYQQDPGMELHLIHYSYGVNSTEKGDLSSESTVSRIRTEHFPLTLESARPSHTSQYLCASSDQGFEQFFGPGTRLTVL.